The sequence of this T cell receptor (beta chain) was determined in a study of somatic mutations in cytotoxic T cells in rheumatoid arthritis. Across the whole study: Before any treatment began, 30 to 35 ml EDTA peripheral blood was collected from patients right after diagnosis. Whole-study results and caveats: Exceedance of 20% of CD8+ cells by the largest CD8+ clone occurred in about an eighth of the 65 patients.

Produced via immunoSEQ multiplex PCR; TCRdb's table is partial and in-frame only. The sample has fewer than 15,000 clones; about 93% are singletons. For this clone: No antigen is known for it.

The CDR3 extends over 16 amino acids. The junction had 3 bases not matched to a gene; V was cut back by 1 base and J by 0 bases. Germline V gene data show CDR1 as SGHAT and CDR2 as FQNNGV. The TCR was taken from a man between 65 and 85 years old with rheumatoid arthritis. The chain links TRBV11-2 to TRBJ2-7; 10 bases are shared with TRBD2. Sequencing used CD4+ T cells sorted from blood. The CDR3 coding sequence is TGTGCCAGCAGCTTAGGAGCTAGCGGGAGCTCCTACGAGCAGTACTTC. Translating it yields CASSLGASGSSYEQYF.